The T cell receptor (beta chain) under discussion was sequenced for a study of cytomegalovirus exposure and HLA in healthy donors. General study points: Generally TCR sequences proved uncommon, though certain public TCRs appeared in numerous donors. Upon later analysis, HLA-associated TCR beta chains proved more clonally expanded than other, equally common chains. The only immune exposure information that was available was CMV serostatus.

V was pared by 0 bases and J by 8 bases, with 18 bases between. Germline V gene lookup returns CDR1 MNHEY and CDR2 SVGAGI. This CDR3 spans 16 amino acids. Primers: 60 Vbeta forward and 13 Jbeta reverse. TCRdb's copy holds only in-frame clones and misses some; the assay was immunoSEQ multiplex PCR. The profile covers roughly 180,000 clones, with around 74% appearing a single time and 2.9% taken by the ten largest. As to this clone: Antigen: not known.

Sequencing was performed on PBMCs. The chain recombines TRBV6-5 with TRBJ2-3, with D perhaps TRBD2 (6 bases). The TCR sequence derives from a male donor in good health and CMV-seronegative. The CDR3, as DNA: TGTGCCAGCAGTTACTCAGGAGGGGTGCGTCCCGGTACGCAGTATTTT. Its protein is CASSYSGGVRPGTQYF.